This T cell receptor beta chain was recovered during a study of radiation and T cells in renal cell carcinoma. Clones were sequenced by immunoSEQ multiplex PCR, and TCRdb holds only the in-frame ones, with some missing. Of about 120,000 clones listed, about 81% were seen once; the top ten hold under 2.5%. V shed 6 bases and J shed 1 base, with 9 bases lying between them. The CDR3 runs to 13 residues. Germline loops: CDR1 KGHSH, CDR2 LQKENI. Time point defined: blood 2 weeks post-SBRT. Noted treatment: 15 Gy SBRT to primary tumor, nephrectomy 4 weeks later. The V and J genes are TRBV18 and TRBJ1-1, with D possibly matching TRBD1 (6 bases). The TCR was taken from a woman aged 55-69 years with renal cell carcinoma. The sequences come from blood, collected from a patient whose treatment included radiotherapy and nephrectomy. The CDR3 protein is CASSGQQNTEAFF. The CDR3, as DNA: TGTGCCAGCTCTGGACAGCAGAACACTGAAGCTTTCTTT.